This TCR beta chain was sequenced for a study of early T cells in non-severe SARS-CoV-2 infection. Background on the study: Sequencing of bulk RNA from unsorted whole blood was done, without chain pairing. Study observations and caveats: Missing private and CD4 specificities, VDJdb matching favored anti-spike CD8 responses.

Separate cDNA molecules each had unique molecular identifiers attached to them. TCRdb analysed the 5' RACE reads with MiXCR anew, one entry per CDR3 protein. Here the sample spans roughly 53,000 distinct CDR3 sequences, about 10% being singletons. V lost 5 bases to trimming and J lost 7 bases; unmatched junction nucleotides: 6. The CDR3 is 13 residues long. Germline CDR1 reads SNHLY; CDR2 reads FYNNEI. This clonotype was seen at least ten times. The antigen remains unidentified. The specimen sequenced was whole blood. This clonotype was obtained from an adult who was a healthcare worker with PCR-confirmed SARS-CoV-2 infection or an uninfected control (not recorded which). The chain has TRBV2 and TRBJ1-2; TRBD1 agrees at 8 bases. This CDR3 reads CASSPDRASGYTF. CDR3 in DNA: TGTGCCAGCAGTCCGGACAGGGCAAGTGGCTACACCTTC.